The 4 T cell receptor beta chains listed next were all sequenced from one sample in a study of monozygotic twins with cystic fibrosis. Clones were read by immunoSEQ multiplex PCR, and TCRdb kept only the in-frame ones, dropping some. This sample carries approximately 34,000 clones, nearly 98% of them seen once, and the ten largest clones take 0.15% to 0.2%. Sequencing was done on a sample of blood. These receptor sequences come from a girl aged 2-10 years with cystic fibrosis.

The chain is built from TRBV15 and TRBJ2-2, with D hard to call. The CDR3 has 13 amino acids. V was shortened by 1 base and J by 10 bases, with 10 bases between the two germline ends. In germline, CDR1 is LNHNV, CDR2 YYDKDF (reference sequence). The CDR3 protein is CATSRVYRVELFF. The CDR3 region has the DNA TGTGCCACCAGCAGAGTTTATCGGGTGGAGCTGTTTTTT.

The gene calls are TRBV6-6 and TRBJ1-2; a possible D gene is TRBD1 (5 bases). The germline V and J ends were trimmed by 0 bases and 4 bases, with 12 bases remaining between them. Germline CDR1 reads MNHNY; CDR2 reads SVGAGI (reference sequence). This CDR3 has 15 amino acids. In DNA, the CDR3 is TGTGCCAGCAGTTACTCCTCGGGGGGAATCTATGGCTACACCTTC. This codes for CASSYSSGGIYGYTF.

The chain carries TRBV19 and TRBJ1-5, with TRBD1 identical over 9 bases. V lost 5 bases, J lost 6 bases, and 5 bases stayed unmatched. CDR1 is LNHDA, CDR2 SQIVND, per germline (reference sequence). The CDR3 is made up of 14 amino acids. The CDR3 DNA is TGTGCCAGTAGTCCGGGGGACAGGGTTCAGCCCCAGCATTTT. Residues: CASSPGDRVQPQHF.

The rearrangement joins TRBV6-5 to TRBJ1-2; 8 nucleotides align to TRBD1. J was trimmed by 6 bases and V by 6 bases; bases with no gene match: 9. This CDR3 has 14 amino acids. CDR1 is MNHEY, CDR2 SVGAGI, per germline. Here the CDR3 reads CASSLRTGIHGYTF. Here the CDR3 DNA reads TGTGCCAGCAGCCTTCGGACAGGGATCCATGGCTACACCTTC.